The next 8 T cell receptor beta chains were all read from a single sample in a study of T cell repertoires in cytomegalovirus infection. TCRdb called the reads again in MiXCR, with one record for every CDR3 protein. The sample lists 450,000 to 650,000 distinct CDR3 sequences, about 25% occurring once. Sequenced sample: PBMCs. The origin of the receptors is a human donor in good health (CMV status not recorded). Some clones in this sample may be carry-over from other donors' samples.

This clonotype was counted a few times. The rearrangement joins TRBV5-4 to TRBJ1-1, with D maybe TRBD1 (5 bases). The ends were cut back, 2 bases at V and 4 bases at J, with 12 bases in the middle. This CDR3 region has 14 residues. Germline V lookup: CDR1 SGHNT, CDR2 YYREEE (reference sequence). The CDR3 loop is CASSLEGTATEAFF. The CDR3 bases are TGTGCCAGCAGCTTAGAGGGGACGGCCACTGAAGCTTTCTTT.

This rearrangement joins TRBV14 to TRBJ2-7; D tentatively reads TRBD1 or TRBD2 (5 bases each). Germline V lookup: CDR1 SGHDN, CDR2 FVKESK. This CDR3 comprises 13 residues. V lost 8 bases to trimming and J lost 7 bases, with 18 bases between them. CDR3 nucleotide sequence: TGTGCCAGCGGGGGTTGGAGGCACGAAGAGCAGTACGTC. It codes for CASGGWRHEEQYV.

The CDR3 sequence: CASSLEGGRAQETQYF. In nucleotides, the CDR3 is TGCGCCAGCAGCTTGGAAGGCGGGAGGGCCCAAGAGACCCAGTACTTC. The chain has TRBV5-1 and TRBJ2-5, with TRBD2 matching over 9 bases. CDR1 is SGHRS, CDR2 YFSETQ, per germline. The V segment lost 0 bases and the J segment 1 base; nucleotides outside the gene matches: 4. The CDR3 consists of 16 residues. The variable domain in full, completed from reference TRBV5-1 and TRBJ2-5, reads KAGVTQTPRYLIKTRGQQVTLSCSPISGHRSVSWYQQTPGQGLQFLFEYFSETQRNKGNFPGRFSGRQFSNSRSEMNVSTLELGDSALYLCASSLEGGRAQETQYFGPGTRLLVL.

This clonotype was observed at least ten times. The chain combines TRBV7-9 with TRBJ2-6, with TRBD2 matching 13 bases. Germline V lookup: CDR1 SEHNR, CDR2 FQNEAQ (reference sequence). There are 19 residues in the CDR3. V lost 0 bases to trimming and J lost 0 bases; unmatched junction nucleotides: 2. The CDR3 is CASSLAGLAGDSGANVLTF. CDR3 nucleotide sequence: TGTGCCAGCAGCTTAGCCGGACTAGCGGGGGACTCTGGGGCCAACGTCCTGACTTTC.

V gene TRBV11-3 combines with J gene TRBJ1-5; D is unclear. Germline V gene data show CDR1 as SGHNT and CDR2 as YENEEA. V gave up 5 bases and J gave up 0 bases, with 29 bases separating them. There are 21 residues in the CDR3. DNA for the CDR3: TGTGCCAGCAGCCCCCGGGATCTATTCTTCCCGGCTCCCCATAGCAATCAGCCCCAGCATTTT. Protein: CASSPRDLFFPAPHSNQPQHF.

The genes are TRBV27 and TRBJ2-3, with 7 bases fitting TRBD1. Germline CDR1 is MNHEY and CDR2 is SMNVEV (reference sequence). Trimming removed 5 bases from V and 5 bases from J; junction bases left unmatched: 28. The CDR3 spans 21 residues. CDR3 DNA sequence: TGTGCCAGCAGTCCCCAGGACAGGTGTAATACCAACGTTAGTATGGTAGATACGCAGTATTTT. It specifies CASSPQDRCNTNVSMVDTQYF.

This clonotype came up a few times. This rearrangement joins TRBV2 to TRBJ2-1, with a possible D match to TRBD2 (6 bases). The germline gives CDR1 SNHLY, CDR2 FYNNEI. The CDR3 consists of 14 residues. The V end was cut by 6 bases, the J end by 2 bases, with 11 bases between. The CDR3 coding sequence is TGTGCCAGCAGGGGACTTGAAACCTACAATGAGCAGTTCTTC. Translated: CASRGLETYNEQFF.

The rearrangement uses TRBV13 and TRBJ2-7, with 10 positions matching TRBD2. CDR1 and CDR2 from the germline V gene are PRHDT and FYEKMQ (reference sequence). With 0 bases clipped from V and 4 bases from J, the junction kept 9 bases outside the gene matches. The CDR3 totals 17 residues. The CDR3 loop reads CASSLGGRLAGLYEQYV. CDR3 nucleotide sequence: TGTGCCAGCAGCTTAGGGGGACGACTAGCGGGCCTATACGAGCAGTACGTC.